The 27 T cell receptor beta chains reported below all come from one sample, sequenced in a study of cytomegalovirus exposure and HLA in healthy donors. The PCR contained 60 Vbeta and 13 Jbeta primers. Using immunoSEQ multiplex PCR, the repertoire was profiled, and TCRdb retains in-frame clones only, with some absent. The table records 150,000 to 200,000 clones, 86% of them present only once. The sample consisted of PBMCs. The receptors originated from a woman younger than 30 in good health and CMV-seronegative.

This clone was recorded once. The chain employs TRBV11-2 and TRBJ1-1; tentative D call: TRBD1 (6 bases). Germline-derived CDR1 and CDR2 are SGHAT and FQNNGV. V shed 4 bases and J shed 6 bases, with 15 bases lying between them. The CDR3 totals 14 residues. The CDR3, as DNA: TGTGCCAGCAGCTCCATACAGGGACGGCCTGAAGCTTTCTTT. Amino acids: CASSSIQGRPEAFF.

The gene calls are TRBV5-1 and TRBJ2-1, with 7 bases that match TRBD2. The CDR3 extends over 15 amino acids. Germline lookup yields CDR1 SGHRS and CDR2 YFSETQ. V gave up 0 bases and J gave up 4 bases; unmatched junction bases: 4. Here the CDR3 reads CASSLAPSGYNEQFF. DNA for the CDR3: TGCGCCAGCAGCTTGGCACCTAGCGGATACAATGAGCAGTTCTTC.

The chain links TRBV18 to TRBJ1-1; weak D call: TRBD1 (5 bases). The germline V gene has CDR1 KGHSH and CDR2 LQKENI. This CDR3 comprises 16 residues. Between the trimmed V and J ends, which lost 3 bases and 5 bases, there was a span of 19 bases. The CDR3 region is CASSPYLQGGETEAFF. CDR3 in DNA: TGTGCCAGCTCACCCTATCTTCAGGGTGGGGAAACTGAAGCTTTCTTT.

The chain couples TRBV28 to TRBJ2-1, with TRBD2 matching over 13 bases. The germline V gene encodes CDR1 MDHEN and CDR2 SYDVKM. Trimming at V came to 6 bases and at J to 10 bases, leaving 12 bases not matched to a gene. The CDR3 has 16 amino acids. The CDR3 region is CASRKAGTSGIREQFF. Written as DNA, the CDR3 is TGTGCCAGCAGAAAGGCTGGGACTAGCGGGATAAGGGAGCAGTTCTTC.

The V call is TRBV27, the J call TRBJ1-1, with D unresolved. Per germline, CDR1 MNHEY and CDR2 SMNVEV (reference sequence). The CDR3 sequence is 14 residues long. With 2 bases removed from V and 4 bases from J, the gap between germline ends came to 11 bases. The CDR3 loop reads CASSLGGASTEAFF. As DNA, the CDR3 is TGTGCCAGCAGTTTAGGTGGTGCGAGCACTGAAGCTTTCTTT.

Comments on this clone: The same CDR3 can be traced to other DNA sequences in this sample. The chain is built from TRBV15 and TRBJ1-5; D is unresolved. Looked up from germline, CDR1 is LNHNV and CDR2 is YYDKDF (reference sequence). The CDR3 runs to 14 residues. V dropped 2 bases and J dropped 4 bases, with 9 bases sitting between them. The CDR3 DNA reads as TGTGCCACCAGCAGACTCCCGCTAAATCAGCCCCAGCATTTT. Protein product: CATSRLPLNQPQHF. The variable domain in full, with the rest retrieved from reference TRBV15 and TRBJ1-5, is DAMVIQNPRYQVTQFGKPVTLSCSQTLNHNVMYWYQQKSSQAPKLLFHYYDKDFNNEADTPDNFQSRRPNTSFCFLDIRSPGLGDTAMYLCATSRLPLNQPQHFGDGTRLSIL.

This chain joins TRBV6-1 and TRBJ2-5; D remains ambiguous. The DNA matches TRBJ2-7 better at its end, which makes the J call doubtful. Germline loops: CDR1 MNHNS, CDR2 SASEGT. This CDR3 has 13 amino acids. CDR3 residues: CASSVSRAYEQYF. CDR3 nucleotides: TGTGCCAGCAGTGTTAGCAGAGCCTACGAGCAGTACTTC.

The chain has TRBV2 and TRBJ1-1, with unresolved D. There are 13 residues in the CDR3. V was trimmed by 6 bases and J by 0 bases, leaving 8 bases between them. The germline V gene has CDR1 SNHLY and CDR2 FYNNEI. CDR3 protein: CASSDIMNTEAFF. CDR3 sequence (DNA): TGTGCCAGCAGCGACATTATGAACACTGAAGCTTTCTTT. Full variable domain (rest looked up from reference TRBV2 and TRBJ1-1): EPEVTQTPSHQVTQMGQEVILRCVPISNHLYFYWYRQILGQKVEFLVSFYNNEISEKSEIFDDQFSVERPDGSNFTLKIRSTKLEDSAMYFCASSDIMNTEAFFGQGTRLTVV.

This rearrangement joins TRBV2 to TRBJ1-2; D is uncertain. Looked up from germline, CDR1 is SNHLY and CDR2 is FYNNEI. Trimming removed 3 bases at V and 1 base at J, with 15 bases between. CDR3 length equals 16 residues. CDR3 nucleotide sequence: TGTGCCAGCAGTGAGGGCTTGAAGAGGGTTAACTATGGCTACACCTTC. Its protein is CASSEGLKRVNYGYTF.

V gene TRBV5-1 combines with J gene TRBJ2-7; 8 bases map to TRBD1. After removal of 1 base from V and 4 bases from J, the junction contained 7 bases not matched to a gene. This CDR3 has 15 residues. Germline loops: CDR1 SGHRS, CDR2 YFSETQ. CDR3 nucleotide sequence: TGCGCCAGCAGCTTGATCCAGGGGGCGACGTACGAGCAGTACTTC. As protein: CASSLIQGATYEQYF.

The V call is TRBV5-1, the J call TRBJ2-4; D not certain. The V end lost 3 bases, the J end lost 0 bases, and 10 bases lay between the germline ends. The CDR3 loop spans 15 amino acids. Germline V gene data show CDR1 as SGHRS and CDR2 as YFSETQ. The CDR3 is CASSSPGLAKNIQYF. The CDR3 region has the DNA TGCGCCAGCAGCTCCCCCGGGTTAGCCAAAAACATTCAGTACTTC.

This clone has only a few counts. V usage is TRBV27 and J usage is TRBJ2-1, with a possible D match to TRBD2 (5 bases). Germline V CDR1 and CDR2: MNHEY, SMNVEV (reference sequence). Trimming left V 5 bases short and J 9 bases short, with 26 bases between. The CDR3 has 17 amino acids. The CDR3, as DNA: TGTGCCAGCAGTCCCCTACACTCGGATTTCGGTGGAGGTGAGCAGTTCTTC. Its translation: CASSPLHSDFGGGEQFF.

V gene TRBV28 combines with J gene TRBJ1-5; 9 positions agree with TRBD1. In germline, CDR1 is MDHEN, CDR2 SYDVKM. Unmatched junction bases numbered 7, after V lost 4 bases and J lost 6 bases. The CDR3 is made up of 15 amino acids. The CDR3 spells CASSWGQGRVQPQHF. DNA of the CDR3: TGTGCCAGCAGTTGGGGACAGGGTAGGGTTCAGCCCCAGCATTTT. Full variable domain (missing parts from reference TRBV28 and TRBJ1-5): DVKVTQSSRYLVKRTGEKVFLECVQDMDHENMFWYRQDPGLGLRLIYFSYDVKMKEKGDIPEGYSVSREKKERFSLILESASTNQTSMYLCASSWGQGRVQPQHFGDGTRLSIL.

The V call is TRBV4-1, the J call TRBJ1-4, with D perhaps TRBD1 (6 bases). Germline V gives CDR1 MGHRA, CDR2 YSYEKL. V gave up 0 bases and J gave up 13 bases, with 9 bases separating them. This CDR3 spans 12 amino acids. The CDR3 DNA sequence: TGCGCCAGCAGCCAAGATAGCAGGGGACTGTTTTTT. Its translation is CASSQDSRGLFF.

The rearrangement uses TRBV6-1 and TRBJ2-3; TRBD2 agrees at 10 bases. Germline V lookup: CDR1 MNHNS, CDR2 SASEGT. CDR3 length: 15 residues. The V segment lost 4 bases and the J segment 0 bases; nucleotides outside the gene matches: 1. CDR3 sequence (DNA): TGTGCCAGCAGTGCACTAGCGGGGAGCACAGATACGCAGTATTTT. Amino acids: CASSALAGSTDTQYF.

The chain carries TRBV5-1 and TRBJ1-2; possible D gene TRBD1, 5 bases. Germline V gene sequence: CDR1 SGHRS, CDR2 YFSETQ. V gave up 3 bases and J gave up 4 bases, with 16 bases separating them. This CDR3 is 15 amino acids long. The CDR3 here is CASSSNPTGPYGYTF. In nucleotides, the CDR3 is TGCGCCAGCAGCTCCAACCCCACAGGACCCTATGGCTACACCTTC. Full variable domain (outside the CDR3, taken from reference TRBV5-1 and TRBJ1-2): KAGVTQTPRYLIKTRGQQVTLSCSPISGHRSVSWYQQTPGQGLQFLFEYFSETQRNKGNFPGRFSGRQFSNSRSEMNVSTLELGDSALYLCASSSNPTGPYGYTFGSGTRLTVV.

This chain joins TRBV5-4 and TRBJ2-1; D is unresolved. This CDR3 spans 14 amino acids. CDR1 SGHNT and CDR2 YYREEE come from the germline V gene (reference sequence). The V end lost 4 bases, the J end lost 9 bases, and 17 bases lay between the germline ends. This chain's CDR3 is CASSPKDEAIEQFF. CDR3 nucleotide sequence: TGTGCCAGCAGCCCCAAGGATGAGGCTATTGAGCAGTTCTTC.

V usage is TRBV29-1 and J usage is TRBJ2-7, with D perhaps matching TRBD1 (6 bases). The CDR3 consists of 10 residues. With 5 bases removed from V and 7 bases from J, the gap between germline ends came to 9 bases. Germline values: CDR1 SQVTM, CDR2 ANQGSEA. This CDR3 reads CSVQQGEQYF. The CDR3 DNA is TGCAGCGTTCAACAGGGAGAGCAGTACTTC.

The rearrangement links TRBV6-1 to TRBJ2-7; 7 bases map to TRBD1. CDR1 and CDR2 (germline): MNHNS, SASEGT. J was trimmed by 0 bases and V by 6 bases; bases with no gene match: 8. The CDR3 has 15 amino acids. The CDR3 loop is CASSRTGFGSYEQYF. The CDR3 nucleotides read TGTGCCAGCAGCAGGACAGGCTTTGGCTCCTACGAGCAGTACTTC.

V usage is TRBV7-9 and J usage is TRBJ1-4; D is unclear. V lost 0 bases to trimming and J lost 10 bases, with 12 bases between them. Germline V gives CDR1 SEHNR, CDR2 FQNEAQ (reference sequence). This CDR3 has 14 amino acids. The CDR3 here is CASSLAVRGGKLFF. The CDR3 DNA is TGTGCCAGCAGCTTAGCCGTCCGGGGTGGAAAACTGTTTTTT.

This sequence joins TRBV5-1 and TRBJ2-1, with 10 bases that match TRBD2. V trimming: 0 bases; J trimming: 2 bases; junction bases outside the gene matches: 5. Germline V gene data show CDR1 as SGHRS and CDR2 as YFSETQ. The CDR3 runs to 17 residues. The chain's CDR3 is CASSLGLAGGPYNEQFF. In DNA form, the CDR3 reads TGCGCCAGCAGCTTGGGATTAGCGGGAGGTCCCTACAATGAGCAGTTCTTC.

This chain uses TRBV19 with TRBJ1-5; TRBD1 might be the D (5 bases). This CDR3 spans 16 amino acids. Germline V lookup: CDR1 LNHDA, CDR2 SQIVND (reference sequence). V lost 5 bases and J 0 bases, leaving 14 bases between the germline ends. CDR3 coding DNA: TGTGCCAGTAGTTGGACACCTTTTATTAGCAATCAGCCCCAGCATTTT. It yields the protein CASSWTPFISNQPQHF.

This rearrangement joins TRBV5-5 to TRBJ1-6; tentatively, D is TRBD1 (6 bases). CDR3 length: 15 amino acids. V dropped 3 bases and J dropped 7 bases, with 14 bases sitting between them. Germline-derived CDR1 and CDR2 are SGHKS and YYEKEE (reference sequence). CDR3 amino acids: CASSSSRDNNSPLHF. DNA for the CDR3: TGTGCCAGCAGCTCAAGCCGGGACAACAATTCACCCCTCCACTTT.

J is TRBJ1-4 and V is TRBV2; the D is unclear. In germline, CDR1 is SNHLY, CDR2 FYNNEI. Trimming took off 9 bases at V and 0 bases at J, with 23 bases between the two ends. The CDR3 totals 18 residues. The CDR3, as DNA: TGTGCCAGTACCGTCCAGGTGGACTGGAGATCAACTAATGAAAAACTGTTTTTT. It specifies CASTVQVDWRSTNEKLFF.

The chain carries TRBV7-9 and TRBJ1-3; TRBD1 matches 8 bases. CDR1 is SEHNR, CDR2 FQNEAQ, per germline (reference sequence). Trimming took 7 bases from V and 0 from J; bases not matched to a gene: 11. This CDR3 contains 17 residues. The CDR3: CASNKPGQALSGNTIYF. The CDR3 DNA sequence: TGTGCCAGCAACAAACCGGGACAGGCGCTCTCTGGAAACACCATATATTTT.

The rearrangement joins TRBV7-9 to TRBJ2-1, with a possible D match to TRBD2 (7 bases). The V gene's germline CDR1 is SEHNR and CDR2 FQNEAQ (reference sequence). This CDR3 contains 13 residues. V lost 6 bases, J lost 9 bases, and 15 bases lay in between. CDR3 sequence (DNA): TGTGCCAGCAGTTCACCGGGGGGCCCTGAGCAGTTCTTC. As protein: CASSSPGGPEQFF.

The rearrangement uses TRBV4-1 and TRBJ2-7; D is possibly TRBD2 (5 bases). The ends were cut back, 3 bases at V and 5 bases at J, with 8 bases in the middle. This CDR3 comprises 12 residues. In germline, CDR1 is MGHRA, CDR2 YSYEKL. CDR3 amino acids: CASSHLSDEQYF. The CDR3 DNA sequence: TGCGCCAGCAGCCACCTTAGCGACGAGCAGTACTTC.